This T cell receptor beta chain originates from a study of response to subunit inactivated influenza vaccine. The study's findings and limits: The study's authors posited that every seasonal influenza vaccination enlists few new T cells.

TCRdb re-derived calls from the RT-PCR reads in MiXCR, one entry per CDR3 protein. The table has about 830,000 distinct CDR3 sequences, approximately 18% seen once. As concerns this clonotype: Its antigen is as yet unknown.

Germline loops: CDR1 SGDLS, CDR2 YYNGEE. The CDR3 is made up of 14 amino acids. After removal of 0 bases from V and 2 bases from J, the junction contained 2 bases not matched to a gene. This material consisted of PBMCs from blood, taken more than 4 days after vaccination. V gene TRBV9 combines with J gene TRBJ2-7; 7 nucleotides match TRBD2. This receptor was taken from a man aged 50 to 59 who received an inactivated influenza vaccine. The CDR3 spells CASSVGGGTYEQYF. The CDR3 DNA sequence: TGTGCCAGCAGCGTAGGCGGGGGAACCTACGAGCAGTACTTC.